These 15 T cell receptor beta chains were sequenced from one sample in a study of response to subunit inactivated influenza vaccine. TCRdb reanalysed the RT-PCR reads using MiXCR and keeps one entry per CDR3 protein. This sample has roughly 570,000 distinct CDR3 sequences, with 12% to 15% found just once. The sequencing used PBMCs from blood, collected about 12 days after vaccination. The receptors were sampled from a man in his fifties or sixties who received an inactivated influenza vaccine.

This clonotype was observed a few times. The CDR3 is CASSPGGSTQYF. Here the CDR3 DNA reads TGTGCCAGCTCCCCCGGAGGTTCTACGCAGTATTTT. The chain recombines TRBV12-3 or TRBV12-4 with TRBJ2-3, with D tentatively TRBD2 (5 bases). Trimming left V 8 bases short and J 8 bases short, with 14 bases between. The CDR3 consists of 12 residues.

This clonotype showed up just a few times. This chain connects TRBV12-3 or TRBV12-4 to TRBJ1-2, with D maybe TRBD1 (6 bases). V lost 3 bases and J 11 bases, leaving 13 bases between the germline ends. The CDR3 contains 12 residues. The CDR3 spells CASSFRQVIYTF. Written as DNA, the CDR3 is TGTGCCAGCAGTTTTAGACAGGTCATTTACACCTTC.

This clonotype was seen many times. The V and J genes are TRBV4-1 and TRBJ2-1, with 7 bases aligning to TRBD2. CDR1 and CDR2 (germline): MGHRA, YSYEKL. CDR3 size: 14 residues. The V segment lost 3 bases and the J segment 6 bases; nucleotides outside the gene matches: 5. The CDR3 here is CASSHSWGGNEQFF. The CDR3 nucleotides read TGCGCCAGCAGCCATTCTTGGGGGGGCAATGAGCAGTTCTTC.

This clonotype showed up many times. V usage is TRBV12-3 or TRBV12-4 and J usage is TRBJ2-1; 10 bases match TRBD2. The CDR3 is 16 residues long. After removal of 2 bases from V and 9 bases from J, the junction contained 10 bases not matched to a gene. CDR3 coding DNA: TGTGCCAGCAGTTTATCGGCGCTAGCGGGAGTTGGTGAGCAGTTCTTC. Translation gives CASSLSALAGVGEQFF.

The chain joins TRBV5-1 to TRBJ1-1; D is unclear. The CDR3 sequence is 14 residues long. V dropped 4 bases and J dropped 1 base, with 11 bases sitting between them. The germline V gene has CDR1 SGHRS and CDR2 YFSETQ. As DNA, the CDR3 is TGCGCCAGCAGCCTTCAAGAGCGGAACACTGAAGCTTTCTTT. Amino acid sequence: CASSLQERNTEAFF.

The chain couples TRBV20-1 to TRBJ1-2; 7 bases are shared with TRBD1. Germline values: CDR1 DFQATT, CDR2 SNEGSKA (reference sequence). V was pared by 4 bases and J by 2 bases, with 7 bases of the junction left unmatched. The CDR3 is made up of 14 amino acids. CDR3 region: CSANPPTGNYGYTF. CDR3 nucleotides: TGCAGTGCTAACCCCCCGACAGGGAACTATGGCTACACCTTC.

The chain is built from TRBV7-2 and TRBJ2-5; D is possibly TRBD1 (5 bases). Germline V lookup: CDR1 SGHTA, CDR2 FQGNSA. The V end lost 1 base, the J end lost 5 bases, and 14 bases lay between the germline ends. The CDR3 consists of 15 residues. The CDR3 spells CASSLGGKSGETQYF. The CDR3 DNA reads TGTGCCAGCAGCTTAGGTGGGAAATCAGGGGAGACCCAGTACTTC.

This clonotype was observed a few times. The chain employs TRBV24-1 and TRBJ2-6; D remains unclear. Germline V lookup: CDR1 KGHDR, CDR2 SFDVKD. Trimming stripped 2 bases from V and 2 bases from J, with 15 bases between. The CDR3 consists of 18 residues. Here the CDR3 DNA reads TGTGCCACCAGTGATTCGAACGACGGTACTGCTGGGGCCAACGTCCTGACTTTC. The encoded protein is CATSDSNDGTAGANVLTF.

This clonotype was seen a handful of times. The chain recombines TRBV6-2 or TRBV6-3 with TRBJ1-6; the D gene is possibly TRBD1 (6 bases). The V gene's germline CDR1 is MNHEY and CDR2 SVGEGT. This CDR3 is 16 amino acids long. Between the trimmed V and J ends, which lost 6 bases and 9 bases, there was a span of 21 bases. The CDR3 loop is CASSPRSGGFLSPLHF. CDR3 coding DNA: TGTGCCAGCAGCCCTCGGAGCGGGGGCTTTCTTTCACCCCTCCACTTT.

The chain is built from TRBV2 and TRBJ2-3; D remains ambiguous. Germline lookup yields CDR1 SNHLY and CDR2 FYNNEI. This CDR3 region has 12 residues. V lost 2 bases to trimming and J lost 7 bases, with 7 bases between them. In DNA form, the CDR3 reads TGTGCCAGCAGTGAATCTGCCAATACGCAGTATTTT. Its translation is CASSESANTQYF.

The CDR3 sequence: CSATSKESSETQYF. The CDR3 DNA sequence: TGCAGTGCTACCTCAAAGGAGTCTTCAGAGACCCAGTACTTC. V gene TRBV20-1 combines with J gene TRBJ2-5, with unresolved D. Trimming pared 4 bases from V and 4 bases from J, leaving 16 bases between. The germline V gene has CDR1 DFQATT and CDR2 SNEGSKA (reference sequence). CDR3 size: 14 residues.

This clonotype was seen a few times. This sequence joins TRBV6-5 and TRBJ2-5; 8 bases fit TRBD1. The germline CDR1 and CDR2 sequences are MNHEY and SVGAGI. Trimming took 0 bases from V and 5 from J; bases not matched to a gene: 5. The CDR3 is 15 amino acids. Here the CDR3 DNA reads TGTGCCAGCAGTTACTCGGTCAGGGGGCGGGAGACCCAGTACTTC. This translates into CASSYSVRGRETQYF.

CDR3 sequence reads: CASSLRGDRYQETQYF. The CDR3 DNA reads as TGTGCCAGCAGCTTAAGGGGGGACAGGTACCAAGAGACCCAGTACTTC. The chain carries TRBV11-2 and TRBJ2-5; 8 positions agree with TRBD1. V trimming: 2 bases; J trimming: 0 bases; junction bases outside the gene matches: 5. The CDR3 is 16 residues long. CDR1 SGHAT and CDR2 FQNNGV come from the germline V gene.

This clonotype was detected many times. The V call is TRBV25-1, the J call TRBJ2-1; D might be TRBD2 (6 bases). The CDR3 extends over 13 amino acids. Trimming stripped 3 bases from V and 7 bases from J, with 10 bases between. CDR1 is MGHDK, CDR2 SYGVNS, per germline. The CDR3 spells CASSEAGTNEQFF. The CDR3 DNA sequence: TGTGCCAGCAGTGAGGCGGGGACGAATGAGCAGTTCTTC.

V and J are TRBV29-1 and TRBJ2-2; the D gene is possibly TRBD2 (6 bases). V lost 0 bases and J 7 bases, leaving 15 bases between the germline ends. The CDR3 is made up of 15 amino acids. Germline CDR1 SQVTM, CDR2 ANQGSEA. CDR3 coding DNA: TGCAGCGTTGAAGATCTTCGACGGAGGGGCGGGGAGCTGTTTTTT. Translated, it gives CSVEDLRRRGGELFF.